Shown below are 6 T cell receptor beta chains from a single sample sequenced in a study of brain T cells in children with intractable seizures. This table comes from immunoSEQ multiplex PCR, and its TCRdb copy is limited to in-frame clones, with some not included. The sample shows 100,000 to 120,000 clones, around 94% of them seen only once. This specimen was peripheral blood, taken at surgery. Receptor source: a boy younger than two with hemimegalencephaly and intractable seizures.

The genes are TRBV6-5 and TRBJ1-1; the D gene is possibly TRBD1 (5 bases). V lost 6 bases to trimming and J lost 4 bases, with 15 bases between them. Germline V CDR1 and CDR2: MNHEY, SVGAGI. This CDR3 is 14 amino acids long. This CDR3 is CASSYVGAGTEAFF. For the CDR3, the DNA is TGTGCCAGCAGCTACGTCGGGGCGGGCACTGAAGCTTTCTTT.

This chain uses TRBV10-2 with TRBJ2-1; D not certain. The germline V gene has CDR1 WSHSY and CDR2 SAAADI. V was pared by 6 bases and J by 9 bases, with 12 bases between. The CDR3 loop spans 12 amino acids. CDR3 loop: CASRPSLSEQFF. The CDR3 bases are TGCGCCAGCAGGCCGAGTCTGAGTGAGCAGTTCTTC.

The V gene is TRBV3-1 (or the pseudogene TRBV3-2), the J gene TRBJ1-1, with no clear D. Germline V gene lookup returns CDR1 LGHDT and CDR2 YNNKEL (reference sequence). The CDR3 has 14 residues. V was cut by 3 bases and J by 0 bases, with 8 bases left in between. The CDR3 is CASSHASLNTEAFF. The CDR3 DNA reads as TGTGCCAGCAGCCATGCCTCCTTGAACACTGAAGCTTTCTTT.

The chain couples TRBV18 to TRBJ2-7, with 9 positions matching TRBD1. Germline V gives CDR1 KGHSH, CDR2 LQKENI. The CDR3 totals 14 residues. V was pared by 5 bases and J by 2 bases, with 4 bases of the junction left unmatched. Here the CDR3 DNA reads TGTGCCAGCTCAGAACAGGGGGCACCCTACGAGCAGTACTTC. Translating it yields CASSEQGAPYEQYF.

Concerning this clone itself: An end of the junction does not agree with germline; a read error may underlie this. CDR3 sequence: CANSRAGGSDIQYF. CDR3 bases: TGTGCCAACAGCCGGGCGGGAGGTTCGGACATTCAGTACTTC. V is TRBV5-4 and J is TRBJ2-4; 8 nucleotides agree with TRBD2. CDR1 and CDR2 (germline): SGHNT, YYREEE (reference sequence). The CDR3 contains 14 residues.

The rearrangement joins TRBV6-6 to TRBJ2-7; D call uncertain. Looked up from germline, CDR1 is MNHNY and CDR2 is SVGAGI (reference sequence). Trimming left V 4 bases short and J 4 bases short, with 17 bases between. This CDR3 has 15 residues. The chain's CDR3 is CASSSTAPFGYEQYF. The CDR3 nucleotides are TGTGCCAGCAGTTCAACAGCTCCCTTCGGGTACGAGCAGTACTTC.